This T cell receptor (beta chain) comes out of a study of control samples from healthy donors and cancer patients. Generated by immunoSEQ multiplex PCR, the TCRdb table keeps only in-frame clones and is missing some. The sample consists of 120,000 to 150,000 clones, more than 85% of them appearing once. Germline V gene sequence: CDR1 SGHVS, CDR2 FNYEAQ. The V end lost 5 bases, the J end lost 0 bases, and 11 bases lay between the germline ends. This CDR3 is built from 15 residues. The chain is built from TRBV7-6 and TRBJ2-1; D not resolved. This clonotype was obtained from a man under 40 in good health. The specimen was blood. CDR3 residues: CASSPTTSSYNEQFF. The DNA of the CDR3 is TGTGCCAGCAGCCCGACCACGAGCTCCTACAATGAGCAGTTCTTC.